The rows below give T cell receptor beta chains drawn from one sample of a study of metastatic and nonmetastatic thyroid tumors. TCRdb ran MiXCR on the PCR reads. This table holds 7,000 to 8,500 clones, around 30% found once. Sequencing input: tumor tissue. These receptors were collected from a female donor with papillary thyroid cancer or a benign thyroid nodule (not recorded which). Some clones in this sample may be carry-over from other donors' samples. Both conserved end residues are part of each CDR3. The D gene is left open where the match is weak. A row's size may be missing; if present it is once, few, many or a size class.

V gene	clone size	D gene	J gene	CDR3 DNA	CDR3 protein
TRBV5-1	-	-	TRBJ1-6	TGCGCCAGCAGCCCTACAGGGACCCATAATTCACCCCTCCACTTT	CASSPTGTHNSPLHF
TRBV11-3	medium-sized	TRBD1	TRBJ1-1	TGTGCCAGCAGCCAACAGGGGGGCCACACTGAAGCTTTCTTT	CASSQQGGHTEAFF
TRBV12-3/TRBV12-4	medium-sized	-	TRBJ2-5	TGTGCCAGCGGTGAAAATGGCAGTCAAGAGACCCAGTACTTC	CASGENGSQETQYF
TRBV11-2	few	-	TRBJ2-7	TGTGCCAGCAGCTTAGAGACCCTCTCGACTGTACCCTCCGAGCAGTACTTC	CASSLETLSTVPSEQYF
TRBV4-1	few	TRBD1	TRBJ2-1	TGCGCCAGCAGCCAGACAGGGGGTTTATCCAATGAGCAGTTCTTC	CASSQTGGLSNEQFF
TRBV20-1	-	-	TRBJ2-5	TGCAGTGCTAGACTGAGTACGGACCCAAGGGAGACCCAGTACTTC	CSARLSTDPRETQYF
TRBV6-2/TRBV6-3	few	-	TRBJ1-1	TGTGCCAGCAGTTACAGCCGGGACCCCATTGAAGCTTTCTTT	CASSYSRDPIEAFF
TRBV4-1	-	TRBD2	TRBJ2-1	TGCGCCAGCCTTGGACTAGCGGGGGGGCCATACAATGAGCAGTTCTTC	CASLGLAGGPYNEQFF
TRBV6-6	few	-	TRBJ1-3	TGTGCCAGCAGTTACTCGGGCCGGGGGGTAGACACCATATATTTT	CASSYSGRGVDTIYF
TRBV6-5	-	-	TRBJ1-2	TGTGCCAGCAGTTACCCCATCGTAGCTGGCTACACCTTC	CASSYPIVAGYTF
TRBV2	few	-	TRBJ2-7	TGTGCCAGCAGCGCGTACTTAGGGGACGAGCAGTACTTC	CASSAYLGDEQYF
TRBV4-3	-	-	TRBJ1-1	TGCGCCAGCAGCCCCCAGACTCACGACGCTGAAGCTTTCTTT	CASSPQTHDAEAFF
TRBV20-1	few	-	TRBJ2-7	TGCAGTGCTAGAGATTCGCAGCAGTACTTC	CSARDSQQYF
TRBV6-1	few	-	TRBJ1-1	TGTGCCACCCTTGACGGCTCGAGGAACACTGAAGCTTTCTTT	CATLDGSRNTEAFF
TRBV6-1	-	-	TRBJ2-3	TGTGCCAGCAGTGAACCGCCGACGGGTCCTAGCACAGATACGCAGTATTTT	CASSEPPTGPSTDTQYF
TRBV7-9	few	TRBD2	TRBJ2-7	TGTGCCAGCAGCTTATGGGAGGGCGAGCAGTACTTC	CASSLWEGEQYF
TRBV6-1	-	-	TRBJ1-5	TGTGCCACTGCCCCATCCCGCGGGGCTTCCCAGCATTTT	CATAPSRGASQHF
TRBV20-1	-	-	TRBJ2-1	TGCAGTGCTAGTCAAAGACTTCTCAATGAGCAGTTCTTC	CSASQRLLNEQFF
TRBV6-1	-	-	TRBJ1-2	TGTGCCAGCAGTGAAGTCTCATACTATGGCTACACCTTC	CASSEVSYYGYTF
TRBV30	medium-sized	-	TRBJ2-5	TGTGCCTGGAGTTGGGGGACCCCTGGGGAGACCCAGTACTTC	CAWSWGTPGETQYF
TRBV20-1	once	-	TRBJ1-4	TGCAGTGCTAGATGGCCTGCCTCGGGGGGTGTTGAAAAACTGTTTTTT	CSARWPASGGVEKLFF
TRBV25-1	few	-	TRBJ1-2	TGTGCCAGCAGTGATGGCCTAGGCAGGAGCTATGGCTACACCTTC	CASSDGLGRSYGYTF
TRBV6-2/TRBV6-3	few	-	TRBJ2-5	TGTGCCAGCAGTTACCAGGGCGGGGCAACGGAGACCCAGTACTTC	CASSYQGGATETQYF
TRBV6-2/TRBV6-3	-	-	TRBJ2-5	TGTGCCAGCAGTCTGCCCCTACGGGGCCAAGAGACCCAGTACTTC	CASSLPLRGQETQYF
TRBV12-3/TRBV12-4	-	TRBD1	TRBJ2-1	TGTGCCAGCAGTTTGGGGACAGCTTCCTACAATGAGCAGTTCTTC	CASSLGTASYNEQFF
TRBV9	-	TRBD1	TRBJ1-1	TGTGCCAGCAGCGTAGGGGGGACAGGGGGGAACACTGAAGCTTTCTTT	CASSVGGTGGNTEAFF
TRBV7-9	-	-	TRBJ1-1	TGTGCCAGCAGCTTTTTGGAGTGGGGCCCTGAAGCTTTCTTT	CASSFLEWGPEAFF
TRBV12-3/TRBV12-4	few	-	TRBJ2-7	TGTGCCAGCAGTCGGACTGGCTACGAGCAGTACTTC	CASSRTGYEQYF
TRBV5-1	-	-	TRBJ2-1	TGCGCCAGCAGCTTTGGTTCTACAAACAATGAGCAGTTCTTC	CASSFGSTNNEQFF
TRBV6-1	-	-	TRBJ1-5	TGTGCCAGCAGTGAAGACCGGTATAGCAATCAGCCCCAGCATTTT	CASSEDRYSNQPQHF
TRBV27	-	TRBD2	TRBJ2-1	TGTGCCAGCAGCGGGACTAGCGGGAGTCTTTACAATGAGCAGTTCTTC	CASSGTSGSLYNEQFF
TRBV30	-	-	TRBJ2-5	TGTGCCTGGAGGCCCCCGGGAGAGACCCAGTACTTC	CAWRPPGETQYF
TRBV7-9	-	-	TRBJ1-6	TGTGCCAGCAGAAATCGGGGACCCCTCCACTTT	CASRNRGPLHF
TRBV9	-	TRBD1	TRBJ1-2	TGTGCCAGCAGCGTAGACGGGAGAGGGGGCAGGACCTTCTTCGGCTACACCTTC	CASSVDGRGGRTFFGYTF
TRBV6-2/TRBV6-3	-	-	TRBJ1-2	TGTGCCAGCAGTTTGGCCAACTATGGCTACACCTTC	CASSLANYGYTF
TRBV7-2	-	-	TRBJ1-3	TGTGCCAGCAGCCCGAACACCGGCCGGGGAAACACCATATATTTT	CASSPNTGRGNTIYF
TRBV6-5	few	-	TRBJ1-3	TGTGCCAGCAGTTACAGCGTGACCTCTGGAAACACCATATATTTT	CASSYSVTSGNTIYF
TRBV11-2	-	-	TRBJ2-7	TGTGCCAGCAGCTTTCGGGTAGGGGAGCAGTACTTC	CASSFRVGEQYF
TRBV7-2	-	TRBD1	TRBJ1-6	TGTGCCAGCAAGGACCGGACAGGGAGCTCACCCCTCCACTTT	CASKDRTGSSPLHF
TRBV6-5	-	-	TRBJ1-2	TGTGCCAGCAGTTACGGGGAGGGTGGCTACACCTTC	CASSYGEGGYTF
TRBV2	few	TRBD2	TRBJ2-1	TGTGCCAGCAGTGAGTCTAGCGGGAGGGCGAATGAGCAGTTCTTC	CASSESSGRANEQFF
TRBV6-1	-	-	TRBJ1-1	TGTGCCAGCAGTGAAGCTCAGAGTCTACGGACTGAAGCTTTCTTT	CASSEAQSLRTEAFF
TRBV13	-	-	TRBJ2-5	TGTGCCAGCAGCTTAGGGAGCCCCCGGGGCCAAGAGACCCAGTACTTC	CASSLGSPRGQETQYF
TRBV28	-	-	TRBJ1-1	TGTGCCAGCATTTCCCCACGCGTCACTGAAGCTTTCTTT	CASISPRVTEAFF
TRBV4-1	-	-	TRBJ2-1	TGCGCCAGCAGCCAGGCAACAGGCCTTGGGTACAGTGAGCAGTTCTTC	CASSQATGLGYSEQFF
TRBV11-2	-	-	TRBJ2-7	TGTGCCAGCAGCTTGGCCTACGAGCAGTACTTC	CASSLAYEQYF
TRBV7-8	few	TRBD2	TRBJ2-3	TGTGCCAGCAGCTTAGGACTAGCGGGAGATGTTTTGAATACGCAGTATTTT	CASSLGLAGDVLNTQYF
TRBV27	large	-	TRBJ2-2	TGTGCCAGCAGTGAACGGGCGCAGAACACCGGGGAGCTGTTTTTT	CASSERAQNTGELFF
TRBV6-5	-	-	TRBJ1-2	TGTGCCAGCAGTTACAGCGACACTAGGGGCTACACCTTC	CASSYSDTRGYTF
TRBV2	medium-sized	-	TRBJ1-1	TGTGCCAGCACCCGGTCGAACACTGAAGCTTTCTTT	CASTRSNTEAFF
TRBV7-2	-	-	TRBJ2-3	TGTGCCAGCAGCCCTCGGGATCGGGATACGCAGTATTTT	CASSPRDRDTQYF
TRBV6-1	few	TRBD1	TRBJ1-1	TGTGCCAGCAATCCGACAGGGTCCGACGCTGAAGCTCTCTTT	CASNPTGSDAEALF
TRBV2	-	TRBD1	TRBJ1-4	TGTGCCATCAGACCGGAGACAGGGCTGAATGAAAAACTGTTTTTT	CAIRPETGLNEKLFF
TRBV20-1	-	TRBD2	TRBJ2-1	TGCAGTGCTAGTACTAGCGGAAGGAGCTCCTACAATGAGCAGTTCTTC	CSASTSGRSSYNEQFF